This T cell receptor (beta chain) was found in a study of blood T cell repertoires in COVID-19. Study overall: Researchers got acute and convalescent COVID-19 samples from the United States, Italy and Spain. Sources were T cells, B-cell-depleted T cells, or PBMCs; the material itself was cDNA or gDNA.

Generated by immunoSEQ multiplex PCR, the TCRdb table keeps only in-frame clones and is missing some. The sample shows 270,000 or so clones, approximately 85% of them seen only once. Germline CDR1 is LGHDT and CDR2 is YNNKEL (reference sequence). There are 18 residues in the CDR3. The ends lost 4 bases at V and 1 base at J; junction bases unmatched: 10. The V call is TRBV3-1 (or the pseudogene TRBV3-2), the J call TRBJ2-2; 9 nucleotides agree with TRBD2. Input material: peripheral blood. The source of this sequence is a human donor in a cohort sampled during active COVID-19. The CDR3 sequence: CASSPISLAGMNTGELFF. The CDR3 nucleotides are TGTGCCAGCAGCCCTATCAGTCTAGCGGGAATGAACACCGGGGAGCTGTTTTTT.